The clone carrying this TCR beta chain was counted only a few times. Its antigen remains unidentified. This CDR3 is built from 14 residues. J lost 4 bases, V lost 7 bases, and 8 bases had no gene match. Germline values: CDR1 MNHNS, CDR2 SASEGT. This specimen comes from a study of T cells in Graves' hyperthyroidism and ophthalmopathy. General study results and limits: Blood also held most thyroid clonotypes expanded beyond 0.001.

Fresh 10 ml peripheral blood yielded PBMCs. Researchers amplified the TCR beta CDR3 regions from RNA transcripts. A first-round RT-PCR of the TCR CDR3 used the HTBI primer set. MiXCR, applied by TCRdb to the multiplex PCR reads, yields one record per CDR3 protein. Among 300,000 to 350,000 distinct CDR3 sequences, 15% to 20% were seen once, and the ten largest hold around 16%. The sequence came from a woman aged 40 to 55 with Graves' ophthalmopathy. Sample: blood. The rearrangement joins TRBV6-1 to TRBJ2-7; 9 nucleotides match TRBD1. CDR3 amino acids: CASTRTGEEYEQYF. Written as DNA, the CDR3 is TGTGCCAGCACGCGGACAGGGGAGGAGTACGAGCAGTACTTC.